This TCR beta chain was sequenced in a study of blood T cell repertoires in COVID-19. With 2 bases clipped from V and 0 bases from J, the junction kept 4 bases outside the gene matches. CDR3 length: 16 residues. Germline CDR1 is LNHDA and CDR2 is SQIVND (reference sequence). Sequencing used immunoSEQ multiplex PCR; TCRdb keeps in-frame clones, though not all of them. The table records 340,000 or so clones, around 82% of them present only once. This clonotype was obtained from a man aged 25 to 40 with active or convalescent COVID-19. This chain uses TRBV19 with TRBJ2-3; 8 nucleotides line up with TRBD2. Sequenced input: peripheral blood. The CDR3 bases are TGTGCCAGTAGTATACGCGGGGGGATGAGCACAGATACGCAGTATTTT. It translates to CASSIRGGMSTDTQYF.